This TCR beta chain was recorded in a study of cytomegalovirus exposure and HLA in healthy donors. General observations from the study: The study listed roughly 160 cytomegalovirus-associated TCR beta chains. Researchers reported that a few CMV-associated chains were confirmed in vitro as CMV antigen-specific.

Trimming pared 1 base from V and 0 bases from J, leaving 12 bases between. In germline, CDR1 is SGHRS, CDR2 YFSETQ. The CDR3 consists of 16 residues. Clones were sequenced by immunoSEQ multiplex PCR, and TCRdb holds only the in-frame ones, with some missing. The profile shows about 130,000 clones, about 89% of them singletons. Concerning this clone: Its antigen is unknown.

The sample comprised PBMCs. J is TRBJ2-3 and V is TRBV5-1, with D possibly TRBD2 on 5 matching bases. The clonotype was recovered from a woman between 18 and 30 years old in good health and CMV-seronegative. CDR3 amino acids: CASSLKRRGSTDTQYF. The CDR3 DNA is TGCGCCAGCAGCTTGAAACGACGGGGAAGCACAGATACGCAGTATTTT.